A selection of T cell receptor beta chains follows, all from one sample in a study of blood T cell repertoires in COVID-19. Using immunoSEQ multiplex PCR, the repertoire was profiled, and TCRdb retains in-frame clones only, with some absent. Of 200,000 or so clones in the sample, around three quarters were seen once. Material: peripheral blood. The receptors were gathered from a woman in her 70s with acute or convalescent COVID-19. CDR3s include the opening cysteine and the closing phenylalanine or tryptophan. D genes are given only for firm matches. Only part of the rows carry a size: once, few, many, or a class if the clone is expanded.

TRBJ1-1 TRBV19 . TRBD1 CASTTDRVTEAFF TGTGCCAGTACCACCGACAGGGTTACTGAAGCTTTCTTT
TRBJ1-2 TRBV2 . . CASRQEGYGYTF TGTGCCAGCAGGCAGGAAGGCTATGGCTACACCTTC
TRBJ2-3 TRBV2 . TRBD2 CASSPRGAGVGFGTQYF TGTGCCAGCAGTCCTCGTGGAGCGGGAGTAGGGTTCGGTACGCAGTATTTT
TRBJ2-1 TRBV2 . TRBD2 CASSESRTSGYNEQFF TGTGCCAGCAGTGAAAGTAGGACTAGCGGCTACAATGAGCAGTTCTTC
TRBJ2-7 TRBV5-1 . TRBD2 CASSLTSGVLSYEQYF TGCGCCAGCAGCTTAACTAGCGGAGTTCTCTCCTACGAGCAGTACTTC
TRBJ2-5 TRBV18 . TRBD2 CASSPQRAGGQETQYF TGTGCCAGCTCACCCCAGAGGGCGGGAGGTCAAGAGACCCAGTACTTC
TRBJ2-3 TRBV28 . TRBD2 CASSPPGRHTQYF TGTGCCAGCAGTCCGCCCGGGAGGCATACGCAGTATTTT
TRBJ1-1 TRBV6-5 . TRBD1 CASSYGGQGGTEAFF TGTGCCAGCAGTTACGGGGGACAGGGAGGCACTGAAGCTTTCTTT
TRBJ2-5 TRBV25-1 . TRBD2 CASSDAGGYQETQYF TGTGCCAGCAGTGATGCGGGAGGGTATCAAGAGACCCAGTACTTC
TRBJ2-1 TRBV12-5 once TRBD2 CASGLPQTRTSGRDGNEQFF TGTGCTAGTGGTTTGCCTCAAACCCGGACTAGCGGGAGGGATGGCAATGAGCAGTTCTTC
TRBJ2-7 TRBV6-4 . TRBD1 CASSDEGRGLSYEQYF TGTGCCAGCAGTGACGAAGGCAGGGGGCTTTCCTACGAGCAGTACTTC
TRBJ2-3 TRBV2 . TRBD2 CASSETSVGADTQYF TGTGCCAGCAGTGAGACTAGCGTGGGGGCAGATACGCAGTATTTT
TRBJ2-3 TRBV5-1 . . CASSLQGATDTQYF TGCGCCAGCAGCCTACAGGGAGCCACAGATACGCAGTATTTT
TRBJ1-2 TRBV27 . TRBD1 CASSPTDRGNSNYGYTF TGTGCCAGCAGTCCGACCGACAGGGGAAATTCTAACTATGGCTACACCTTC
TRBJ1-4 TRBV30 . TRBD1 CAWSDRGPEKLFF TGTGCCTGGAGTGACAGGGGTCCGGAAAAACTGTTTTTT
TRBJ2-7 TRBV30 few . CAWEDIRISYEQYF TGTGCCTGGGAGGACATCCGAATCTCCTACGAGCAGTACTTC
TRBJ2-7 TRBV10-3 few . CAPPRGIYEQYF TGTGCCCCCCCCCGGGGAATCTACGAGCAGTACTTC
TRBJ1-1 TRBV18 . TRBD1 CASSVDRGRTTEAFF TGTGCCAGCTCGGTTGACAGGGGGCGGACCACTGAAGCTTTCTTT
TRBJ2-1 TRBV24-1 . . CATSVGSEQFF TGTGCCACCAGTGTTGGGAGTGAGCAGTTCTTC
TRBJ2-3 TRBV28 . TRBD2 CASSFKLAGGTDTQYF TGTGCCAGCAGTTTCAAACTAGCGGGAGGTACAGATACGCAGTATTTT
TRBJ2-1 TRBV28 . . CASSLGGGYYNEQFF TGTGCCAGCAGTTTGGGGGGGGGCTACTACAATGAGCAGTTCTTC
TRBJ1-5 TRBV27 . . CASSLSYDPGLTNQPQHF TGTGCCAGCAGTTTATCCTATGACCCGGGACTGACCAATCAGCCCCAGCATTTT
TRBJ2-7 TRBV5-1 few TRBD2 CASSSPSGLATYEQYF TGCGCCAGCAGCTCGCCATCGGGACTAGCCACCTACGAGCAGTACTTC
TRBJ1-1 TRBV28 . . CASSSMGGWTEAFF TGTGCCAGCAGTTCCATGGGGGGGTGGACTGAAGCTTTCTTT
TRBJ1-2 TRBV9 . TRBD1 CASSPEPRTGPGDTF TGTGCCAGCAGCCCCGAGCCCAGGACAGGGCCCGGTGACACCTTC
TRBJ2-3 TRBV7-2 . . CASSPQGSTDTQYF TGTGCCAGCAGCCCCCAGGGTTCCACAGATACGCAGTATTTT
TRBJ2-5 TRBV28 . TRBD1 CASSPWVTGQETQYF TGTGCCAGCAGCCCCTGGGTGACAGGGCAAGAGACCCAGTACTTC
TRBJ1-5 TRBV4-1 few . CASSQSRGQPQHF TGCGCCAGCAGCCAATCCAGAGGGCAGCCCCAGCATTTT
TRBJ2-3 TRBV6-5 . . CASSRSGTSTDTQYF TGTGCCAGCAGTCGGAGCGGAACTAGCACAGATACGCAGTATTTT
TRBJ1-1 TRBV5-1 . . CASSLAQGGTEAFF TGCGCCAGCAGCTTGGCACAGGGCGGCACTGAAGCTTTCTTT
TRBJ2-2 TRBV24-1 . TRBD1 CATRQGGEDGELFF TGTGCCACCAGACAGGGGGGTGAAGACGGGGAGCTGTTTTTT
TRBJ2-3 TRBV7-9 . TRBD2 CASSLGSGLAGTDTQYF TGTGCCAGCAGCTTAGGCTCGGGACTAGCAGGCACAGATACGCAGTATTTT
TRBJ2-7 TRBV5-4 . TRBD1 CASSDAGQGAYEQYF TGTGCCAGCAGCGATGCCGGACAGGGGGCGTACGAGCAGTACTTC
TRBJ1-5 TRBV6-1 . . CASSSAGGNQPQHF TGTGCCAGCAGTTCGGCAGGGGGCAATCAGCCCCAGCATTTT
TRBJ2-1 TRBV27 . . CASTALNTYNEQFF TGTGCCAGCACAGCGCTTAACACTTACAATGAGCAGTTCTTC
TRBJ1-1 TRBV6-6 . . CASSATGNTEAFF TGTGCCAGCAGTGCGACAGGAAACACTGAAGCTTTCTTT
TRBJ1-2 TRBV3-1/TRBV3-2 . . CASSQDYGSGYTF TGTGCCAGCAGCCAAGATTACGGTTCCGGCTACACCTTC
TRBJ2-1 TRBV6-5 . TRBD2 CASSRLAGHNEQFF TGTGCCAGCAGCCGCCTAGCGGGGCACAATGAGCAGTTCTTC
TRBJ2-3 TRBV27 . TRBD1 CASSFTRGSTDTQYF TGTGCCAGCAGTTTCACCAGGGGGAGCACAGATACGCAGTATTTT
TRBJ1-1 TRBV18 . . CASSPPKGGTTEAFF TGTGCCAGCTCACCACCGAAGGGCGGGACCACTGAAGCTTTCTTT
TRBJ1-1 TRBV3-1/TRBV3-2 . TRBD1 CASSPRTGDTEAFF TGTGCCAGCAGCCCTAGGACAGGTGACACTGAAGCTTTCTTT
TRBJ1-2 TRBV10-3 few TRBD1 CAISGGTGVPYGYTF TGTGCCATCAGTGGGGGGACAGGGGTCCCCTATGGCTACACCTTC
TRBJ1-5 TRBV27 . . CASSLRGNQPQHF TGTGCCAGCAGTCTCAGGGGCAATCAGCCCCAGCATTTT
TRBJ2-7 TRBV11-3 . . CASSFSGSEQYF TGTGCCAGCAGCTTTAGCGGTTCTGAGCAGTACTTC
TRBJ1-1 TRBV28 . . CASSLLDTEAFF TGTGCCAGCAGTTTACTAGACACTGAAGCTTTCTTT
TRBJ2-2 TRBV19 . . CASSMSGRNTGELFF TGTGCCAGTAGTATGAGCGGCAGGAACACCGGGGAGCTGTTTTTT
TRBJ1-1 TRBV28 few . CASSLWRQNTEAFF TGTGCCAGCAGTTTATGGCGACAGAACACTGAAGCTTTCTTT
TRBJ2-5 TRBV7-6 . TRBD2 CASNRGLAGEETQYF TGTGCCAGCAATAGGGGACTAGCGGGAGAAGAGACCCAGTACTTC
TRBJ2-7 TRBV10-3 . TRBD2 CAIREGLAGAYEQYF TGTGCCATCAGGGAGGGACTAGCGGGAGCCTACGAGCAGTACTTC
TRBJ1-6 TRBV5-1 few TRBD1 CASSVKGGGNSPLHF TGCGCCAGCAGCGTTAAAGGAGGGGGCAATTCACCCCTCCACTTT
TRBJ1-1 TRBV29-1 many . CSVERQLGRETEAFF TGCAGCGTTGAGCGTCAGTTGGGGAGGGAGACTGAAGCTTTCTTT
TRBJ2-3 TRBV30 . . CAWSRSSGTDTQYF TGTGCCTGGAGTAGATCGAGCGGCACAGATACGCAGTATTTT
TRBJ2-7 TRBV25-1 . . CASSEDTPPYEQYF TGTGCCAGCAGTGAGGACACACCACCCTACGAGCAGTACTTC
TRBJ2-1 TRBV12-5 . . CASALYGSSSYNEQFF TGTGCTAGTGCCTTGTACGGGAGCAGCTCCTACAATGAGCAGTTCTTC
TRBJ2-5 TRBV27 . . CASRMGQQETQYF TGTGCCAGCCGAATGGGGCAGCAAGAGACCCAGTACTTC